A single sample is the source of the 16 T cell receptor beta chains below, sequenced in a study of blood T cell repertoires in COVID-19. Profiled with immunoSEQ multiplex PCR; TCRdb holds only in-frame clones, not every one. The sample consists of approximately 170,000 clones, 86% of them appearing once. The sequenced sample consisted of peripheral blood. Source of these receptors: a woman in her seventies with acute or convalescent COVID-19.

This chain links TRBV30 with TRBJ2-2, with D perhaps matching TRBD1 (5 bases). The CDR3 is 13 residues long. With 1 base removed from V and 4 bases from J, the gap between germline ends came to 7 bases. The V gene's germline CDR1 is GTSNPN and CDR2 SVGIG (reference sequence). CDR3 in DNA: TGTGCCTGGAGTGGGGGCCTCACCGGGGAGCTGTTTTTT. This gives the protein CAWSGGLTGELFF. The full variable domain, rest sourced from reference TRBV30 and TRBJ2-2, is SQTIHQWPATLVQPVGSPLSLECTVEGTSNPNLYWYRQAAGRGLQLLFYSVGIGQISSEVPQNLSASRPQDRQFILSSKKLLLSDSGFYLCAWSGGLTGELFFGEGSRLTVL.

The CDR3, as DNA: TGCGCCAGCAGCCGACCAGCTAGCGGACCCTCCTACAATGAGCAGTTCTTC. Protein product: CASSRPASGPSYNEQFF. The V call is TRBV4-1, the J call TRBJ2-1, with 7 bases identical to TRBD2. V trimming: 4 bases; J trimming: 0 bases; junction bases outside the gene matches: 9. CDR3 length: 17 amino acids. CDR1 is MGHRA, CDR2 YSYEKL, per germline.

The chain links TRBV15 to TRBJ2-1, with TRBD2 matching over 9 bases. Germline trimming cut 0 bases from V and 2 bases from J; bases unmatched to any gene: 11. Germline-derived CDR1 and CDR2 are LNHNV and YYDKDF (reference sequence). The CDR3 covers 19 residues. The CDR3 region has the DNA TGTGCCACCAGCAGAGAGGCCTCCTGGGCGGGAGGGCCCTACAATGAGCAGTTCTTC. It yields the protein CATSREASWAGGPYNEQFF.

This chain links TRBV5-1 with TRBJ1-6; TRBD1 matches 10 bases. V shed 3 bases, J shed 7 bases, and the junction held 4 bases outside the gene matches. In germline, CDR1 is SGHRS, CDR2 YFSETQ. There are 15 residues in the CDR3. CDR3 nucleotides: TGCGCCAGCAGCTCCGAGGGACAGGGGAATTCACCCCTCCACTTT. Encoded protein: CASSSEGQGNSPLHF.

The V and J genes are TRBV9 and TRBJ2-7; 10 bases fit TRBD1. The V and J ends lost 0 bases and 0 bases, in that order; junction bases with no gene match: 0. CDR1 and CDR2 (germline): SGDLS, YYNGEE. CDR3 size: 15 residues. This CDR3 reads CASSVGTGGSYEQYF. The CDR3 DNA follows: TGTGCCAGCAGCGTAGGGACAGGGGGCTCCTACGAGCAGTACTTC.

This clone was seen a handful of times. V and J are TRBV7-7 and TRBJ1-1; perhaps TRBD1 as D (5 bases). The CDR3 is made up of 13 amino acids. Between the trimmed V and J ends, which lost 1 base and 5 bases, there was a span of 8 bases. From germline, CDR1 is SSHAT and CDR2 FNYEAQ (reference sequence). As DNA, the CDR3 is TGTGCCAGCAGCTTAGTTCGGGGGACTGAAGCTTTCTTT. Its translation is CASSLVRGTEAFF.

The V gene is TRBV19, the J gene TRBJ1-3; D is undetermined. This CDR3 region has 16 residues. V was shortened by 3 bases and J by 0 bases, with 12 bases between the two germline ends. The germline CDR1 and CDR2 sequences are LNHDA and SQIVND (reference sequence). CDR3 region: CASSMPIRSSGNTIYF. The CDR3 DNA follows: TGTGCCAGTAGTATGCCCATAAGGAGCTCTGGAAACACCATATATTTT.

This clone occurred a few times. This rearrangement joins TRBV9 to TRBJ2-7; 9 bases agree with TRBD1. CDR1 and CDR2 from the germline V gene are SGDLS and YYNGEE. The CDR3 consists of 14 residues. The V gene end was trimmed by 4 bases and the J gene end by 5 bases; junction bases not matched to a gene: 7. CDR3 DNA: TGTGCCAGCAGCCGAGGGGACAGGGTAAACGAGCAGTACTTC. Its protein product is CASSRGDRVNEQYF.

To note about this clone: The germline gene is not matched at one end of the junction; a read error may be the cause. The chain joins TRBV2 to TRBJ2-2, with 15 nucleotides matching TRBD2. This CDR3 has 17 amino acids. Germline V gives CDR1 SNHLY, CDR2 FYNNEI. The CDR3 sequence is CASREVGLAGGLGELFF. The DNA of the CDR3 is TGTGCCAGCAGGGAAGTGGGACTAGCGGGGGGCCTGGGGGAGCTGTTTTTT.

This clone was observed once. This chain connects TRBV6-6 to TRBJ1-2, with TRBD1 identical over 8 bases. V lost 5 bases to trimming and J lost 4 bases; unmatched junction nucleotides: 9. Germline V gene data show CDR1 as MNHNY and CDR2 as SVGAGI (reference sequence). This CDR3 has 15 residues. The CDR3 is CASSPTIQGGYGYTF. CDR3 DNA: TGTGCCAGCAGTCCCACAATACAGGGGGGCTATGGCTACACCTTC.

The CDR3: CASSQSLGQGKETQYF. DNA for the CDR3: TGCGCCAGCAGCCAAAGCCTGGGACAGGGTAAAGAGACCCAGTACTTC. The chain recombines TRBV4-3 with TRBJ2-5; TRBD1 matches at 9 bases. Germline V gene data show CDR1 as LGHNA and CDR2 as YSLEER. CDR3 length: 16 amino acids. V shed 2 bases and J 3 bases; nucleotides not matched to a gene: 7.

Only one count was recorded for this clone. CDR3 nucleotide sequence: TGCGCCAGCAGCTTGGAGGGGGCGCCCGGGGAGACCCAGTACTTC. Residues: CASSLEGAPGETQYF. V gene TRBV5-1 combines with J gene TRBJ2-5, with 7 bases aligning to TRBD1. CDR3 size: 15 residues. The germline gives CDR1 SGHRS, CDR2 YFSETQ. V was clipped by 0 bases and J by 5 bases; unmatched bases: 7. Filled out from reference TRBV5-1 and TRBJ2-5, the complete variable domain reads KAGVTQTPRYLIKTRGQQVTLSCSPISGHRSVSWYQQTPGQGLQFLFEYFSETQRNKGNFPGRFSGRQFSNSRSEMNVSTLELGDSALYLCASSLEGAPGETQYFGPGTRLLVL.

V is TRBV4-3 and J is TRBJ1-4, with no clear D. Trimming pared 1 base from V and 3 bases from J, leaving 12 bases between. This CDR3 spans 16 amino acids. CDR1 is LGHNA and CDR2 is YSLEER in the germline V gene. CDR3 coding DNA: TGCGCCAGCAGCCAAGTCACGGCAGACTCTAATGAAAAACTGTTTTTT. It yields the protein CASSQVTADSNEKLFF.

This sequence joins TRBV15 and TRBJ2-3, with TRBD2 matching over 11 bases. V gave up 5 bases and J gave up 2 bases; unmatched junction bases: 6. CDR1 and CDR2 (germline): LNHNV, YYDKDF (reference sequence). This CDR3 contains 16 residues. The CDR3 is CATSPGLAVNTDTQYF. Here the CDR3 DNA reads TGTGCCACCAGCCCGGGACTAGCGGTTAACACAGATACGCAGTATTTT.

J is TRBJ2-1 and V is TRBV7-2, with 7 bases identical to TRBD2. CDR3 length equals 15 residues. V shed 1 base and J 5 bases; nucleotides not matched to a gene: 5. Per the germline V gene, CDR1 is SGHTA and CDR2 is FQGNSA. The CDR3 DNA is TGTGCCAGCAGCTTAGGGGGAGGGACCCACAATGAGCAGTTCTTC. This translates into CASSLGGGTHNEQFF. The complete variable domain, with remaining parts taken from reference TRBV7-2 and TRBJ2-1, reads GAGVSQSPSNKVTEKGKDVELRCDPISGHTALYWYRQSLGQGLEFLIYFQGNSAPDKSGLPSDRFSAERTGGSVSTLTIQRTQQEDSAVYLCASSLGGGTHNEQFFGPGTRLTVL.

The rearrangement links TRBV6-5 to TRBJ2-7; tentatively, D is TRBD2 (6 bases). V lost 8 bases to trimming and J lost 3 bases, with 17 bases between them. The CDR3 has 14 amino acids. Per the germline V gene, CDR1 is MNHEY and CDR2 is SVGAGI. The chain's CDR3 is CASGGGGLFYEQYF. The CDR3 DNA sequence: TGTGCCAGCGGAGGAGGAGGGCTTTTCTACGAGCAGTACTTC.